This entry lists 22 T cell receptor beta chains sequenced from one sample in a study of T cell responses to AZD1222 COVID-19 vaccine. Here immunoSEQ multiplex PCR was the method, and the copy in TCRdb shows in-frame clones only, minus some. Among some 150,000 clones listed, 75% to 95% were seen once. Source: peripheral blood, taken on day 0 of AZD1222 vaccination. The receptors here all came from an adult in good health.

The genes are TRBV18 and TRBJ2-1, with TRBD2 identical over 11 bases. Trimming took 4 bases from V and 9 from J; bases not matched to a gene: 8. This CDR3 is built from 15 residues. Germline values: CDR1 KGHSH, CDR2 LQKENI. The DNA of the CDR3 is TGTGCCAGCTCACTCTCAAGGCTAGCGGGAGGTGAGCAGTTCTTC. Its translation is CASSLSRLAGGEQFF.

The J gene is TRBJ1-3, the V gene TRBV6-5; D perhaps matches TRBD1 (5 bases). The CDR3 length is 15 residues. The V gene's germline CDR1 is MNHEY and CDR2 SVGAGI. Trimming shortened V by 7 bases and J by 4 bases, and 17 bases separated the two germline ends. The CDR3 is CASTVGTPGGNTIYF. As DNA, the CDR3 is TGTGCCAGCACGGTAGGGACTCCGGGAGGAAACACCATATATTTT.

The J gene is TRBJ2-2, the V gene TRBV7-9; 13 bases map to TRBD2. Per germline, CDR1 SEHNR and CDR2 FQNEAQ (reference sequence). With V trimmed by 6 bases and J by 5 bases, 15 bases remained unmatched. This CDR3 has 19 amino acids. The CDR3: CASRITGTSGMGKTGELFF. Here the CDR3 DNA reads TGTGCCAGCAGGATTACCGGGACTAGCGGGATGGGAAAAACCGGGGAGCTGTTTTTT. Full variable domain (remainder filled in from reference TRBV7-9 and TRBJ2-2): DTGVSQNPRHKITKRGQNVTFRCDPISEHNRLYWYRQTLGQGPEFLTYFQNEAQLEKSRLLSDRFSAERPKGSFSTLEIQRTEQGDSAMYLCASRITGTSGMGKTGELFFGEGSRLTVL.

This chain connects TRBV18 to TRBJ2-5, with a weak D call TRBD1 (5 bases). This CDR3 comprises 15 residues. Trimming removed 0 bases at V and 5 bases at J, with 13 bases between. Looked up from germline, CDR1 is KGHSH and CDR2 is LQKENI. Written as DNA, the CDR3 is TGTGCCAGCTCACCACCTAGTCGCCAGGGCGAGACCCAGTACTTC. Translation gives CASSPPSRQGETQYF.

The genes are TRBV9 and TRBJ2-1, with 7 nucleotides matching TRBD2. CDR3 length: 15 residues. V shed 7 bases, J shed 4 bases, and the junction held 11 bases outside the gene matches. The germline gives CDR1 SGDLS, CDR2 YYNGEE. For the CDR3, the DNA is TGTGCCAGCTCCCAAGAGGCTAGCGGATACAATGAGCAGTTCTTC. Amino acids: CASSQEASGYNEQFF.

This rearrangement joins TRBV15 to TRBJ2-1; 7 bases match TRBD1. The CDR3 has 15 amino acids. Germline V gene data show CDR1 as LNHNV and CDR2 as YYDKDF (reference sequence). V lost 1 base and J lost 9; bases outside the gene matches: 9. The CDR3 spells CATSRVGDSSVEQFF. The CDR3 coding sequence is TGTGCCACCAGCAGAGTGGGGGACAGTTCCGTTGAGCAGTTCTTC.

V gene TRBV18 combines with J gene TRBJ2-1; the match to TRBD2 covers 9 bases. This CDR3 spans 15 amino acids. CDR1 and CDR2 from the germline V gene are KGHSH and LQKENI. V was pared by 4 bases and J by 0 bases, with 1 base of the junction left unmatched. The CDR3 coding sequence is TGTGCCAGCTCACTACTAGCGGGCTCCTACAATGAGCAGTTCTTC. As protein: CASSLLAGSYNEQFF.

V and J are TRBV3-1 (or the pseudogene TRBV3-2) and TRBJ1-5; TRBD1 matches 8 bases. CDR1 LGHDT and CDR2 YNNKEL come from the germline V gene (reference sequence). V lost 5 bases to trimming and J lost 0 bases; unmatched junction nucleotides: 9. This CDR3 spans 17 amino acids. The CDR3: CASSEGTGGYSNQPQHF. CDR3 sequence (DNA): TGTGCCAGCAGCGAAGGGACAGGAGGTTATAGCAATCAGCCCCAGCATTTT.

J is TRBJ2-1 and V is TRBV7-9; no reliable D call. Trimming removed 2 bases from V and 0 bases from J, with 8 bases in between. CDR3 size: 15 residues. Germline V gene lookup returns CDR1 SEHNR and CDR2 FQNEAQ (reference sequence). The CDR3 nucleotides are TGTGCCAGCAGCTTAATCCAAGGCTCCTACAATGAGCAGTTCTTC. Translating it yields CASSLIQGSYNEQFF.

The chain recombines TRBV27 with TRBJ1-1; 7 bases match TRBD1. Germline assignment: CDR1 MNHEY and CDR2 SMNVEV (reference sequence). Trimming removed 5 bases from V and 0 bases from J; junction bases left unmatched: 6. The CDR3 totals 15 residues. The CDR3 DNA follows: TGTGCCAGCAGTCGTGGGACAGAACTGAACACTGAAGCTTTCTTT. Residues: CASSRGTELNTEAFF.

The chain has TRBV28 and TRBJ2-1; 7 bases align to TRBD2. The V gene end was trimmed by 6 bases and the J gene end by 5 bases; junction bases not matched to a gene: 16. CDR1 MDHEN and CDR2 SYDVKM come from the germline V gene. The CDR3 loop spans 17 amino acids. Written as DNA, the CDR3 is TGTGCCAGCAGCTCACCAGGCGCAGCGGGACCGAACAATGAGCAGTTCTTC. Translation: CASSSPGAAGPNNEQFF.

The rearrangement uses TRBV15 and TRBJ2-5, with TRBD1 matching over 9 bases. With 0 bases clipped from V and 4 bases from J, the junction kept 3 bases outside the gene matches. The CDR3 runs to 15 residues. Looked up from germline, CDR1 is LNHNV and CDR2 is YYDKDF (reference sequence). The CDR3 DNA reads TGTGCCACCAGCAGAGACCCGACAGGGGGAGAGACCCAGTACTTC. Amino acids: CATSRDPTGGETQYF.

As concerns this clone: The junction does not match germline at one end; this may be a read error. The chain recombines TRBV6-2 or TRBV6-3 with TRBJ2-1; D is unresolved. The CDR3 length is 12 residues. Germline CDR1 reads MNHEY; CDR2 reads SVGEGT. This CDR3 reads CASSSTNNEQFF. CDR3 in DNA: TGTGCCAGCAGCTCCACTAATAATGAACAGTTCTTC.

This clone was seen only a few times. The chain couples TRBV12-3 or TRBV12-4 to TRBJ1-2; D call uncertain. The V end lost 2 bases, the J end lost 4 bases, and 8 bases lay between the germline ends. The CDR3 has 13 amino acids. For the CDR3, the DNA is TGTGCCAGCAGTTTACGGCCCTCCTATGGCTACACCTTC. It yields the protein CASSLRPSYGYTF.

This chain joins TRBV7-9 and TRBJ2-3, with D possibly matching TRBD2 (5 bases). V lost 5 bases, J lost 2 bases, and 8 bases lay in between. The CDR3 loop spans 13 amino acids. CDR1 and CDR2 from the germline V gene are SEHNR and FQNEAQ (reference sequence). The CDR3 DNA is TGTGCCAGCAGCCCGGGATTCACAGATACGCAGTATTTT. Its translation is CASSPGFTDTQYF.

The J gene is TRBJ2-3, the V gene TRBV19; 7 bases agree with TRBD2. Trimming took 5 bases from V and 5 from J; bases not matched to a gene: 4. The CDR3 totals 13 residues. CDR1 and CDR2 from the germline V gene are LNHDA and SQIVND (reference sequence). CDR3 sequence (DNA): TGTGCCAGTAGTGCGGGGACTAAAGATACGCAGTATTTT. Its protein product is CASSAGTKDTQYF.

The chain carries TRBV15 and TRBJ1-2; 10 bases map to TRBD1. The V gene end was trimmed by 1 base and the J gene end by 5 bases; junction bases not matched to a gene: 7. The CDR3 extends over 16 amino acids. Germline V gene data show CDR1 as LNHNV and CDR2 as YYDKDF (reference sequence). This CDR3 is CATSRGQGAGRYGYTF. CDR3 bases: TGTGCCACCAGCAGAGGACAGGGGGCAGGTCGGTATGGCTACACCTTC.

The chain combines TRBV28 with TRBJ1-6; TRBD1 agrees at 9 bases. The ends lost 5 bases at V and 8 bases at J; junction bases unmatched: 10. Germline V gives CDR1 MDHEN, CDR2 SYDVKM. The CDR3 covers 16 residues. This chain's CDR3 is CASSLPQQGADSPLHF. The CDR3 DNA follows: TGTGCCAGCAGTCTCCCGCAACAGGGGGCGGATTCACCCCTCCACTTT.

This sequence joins TRBV10-3 and TRBJ1-4, with D possibly TRBD1 on 5 matching bases. This CDR3 region has 15 residues. V was trimmed by 0 bases and J by 8 bases, leaving 13 bases between them. Germline V CDR1 and CDR2: ENHRY, SYGVKD. The CDR3 nucleotides are TGTGCCATCAGTGAGTCTAGGCAGGGTGAGGAAAAACTGTTTTTT. This sequence encodes CAISESRQGEEKLFF.

This sequence joins TRBV7-2 and TRBJ2-7; D is unclear. The ends were cut back, 0 bases at V and 3 bases at J, with 6 bases in the middle. The CDR3 is made up of 13 amino acids. Germline V CDR1 and CDR2: SGHTA, FQGNSA. CDR3 region: CASSLAGLYEQYF. The CDR3 region has the DNA TGTGCCAGCAGCTTAGCGGGCCTCTACGAGCAGTACTTC.

This clone occurred once. The V gene is TRBV7-6, the J gene TRBJ2-7; D possibly corresponds to TRBD1 (6 bases). Trimming shortened V by 4 bases and J by 6 bases, and 10 bases separated the two germline ends. Per the germline V gene, CDR1 is SGHVS and CDR2 is FNYEAQ. The CDR3 is 12 amino acids. The CDR3 coding sequence is TGTGCCAGCAGCTGGGCAGGGGCCGAGCAGTACTTC. Translating gives CASSWAGAEQYF.

The rearrangement joins TRBV11-2 to TRBJ1-2, with D perhaps TRBD1 (5 bases). The CDR3 consists of 17 residues. The V gene lost 2 bases and the J gene lost 4 bases, with 20 bases spanning the gap. The germline V gene encodes CDR1 SGHAT and CDR2 FQNNGV. Written as DNA, the CDR3 is TGTGCCAGCAGCTTAAACTCCCGGGACTACGATGTCTATGGCTACACCTTC. It is translated as CASSLNSRDYDVYGYTF.